The T cell receptor (beta chain) described here comes from a study of control samples from healthy donors and cancer patients. The ends lost 5 bases at V and 5 bases at J; junction bases unmatched: 11. CDR1 is LNHDA and CDR2 is SQIVND in the germline V gene (reference sequence). The CDR3 length is 15 residues. The assay was immunoSEQ multiplex PCR, and TCRdb's table has in-frame clones only and misses some. The sample lists about 18,000 clones, around 83% occurring once. V usage is TRBV19 and J usage is TRBJ2-5; 7 bases line up with TRBD1. The sample consisted of PBMCs. The TCR comes from an elderly man with head and neck cancer. The CDR3 reads CASSGRTGLGETQYF. The CDR3 nucleotides read TGTGCCAGTAGTGGACGGACAGGACTGGGGGAGACCCAGTACTTC.